This entry concerns a single T cell receptor (beta chain). Its antigen is undetermined. The sample is drawn from a study of cytomegalovirus exposure and HLA in healthy donors. General study results and limits: Rates of TCR association differed by HLA locus in a later analysis, with DRB1 highest and HLA-C lowest. TCR beta V segments were, for the most part, productive about 87% or about 30% of the time in an earlier analysis.

Among the donors, all were healthy bone marrow donors. This PCR relied on a set of 60 Vbeta primers and 13 Jbeta primers. Clones were read by immunoSEQ multiplex PCR, and TCRdb kept only the in-frame ones, dropping some. The sample lists 200,000 to 250,000 clones, about 75% occurring once. Source material: PBMCs. The clonotype originates from a woman in her thirties in good health and CMV-seronegative.

The CDR3 sequence: CASRGLASHTGELFF. CDR3 DNA: TGCGCCAGCAGGGGACTAGCTTCACATACCGGGGAGCTGTTTTTT. The genes are TRBV10-2 and TRBJ2-2; 9 bases are shared with TRBD2. Germline assignment: CDR1 WSHSY and CDR2 SAAADI. V shed 6 bases and J 5 bases; nucleotides not matched to a gene: 7. This CDR3 comprises 15 residues.